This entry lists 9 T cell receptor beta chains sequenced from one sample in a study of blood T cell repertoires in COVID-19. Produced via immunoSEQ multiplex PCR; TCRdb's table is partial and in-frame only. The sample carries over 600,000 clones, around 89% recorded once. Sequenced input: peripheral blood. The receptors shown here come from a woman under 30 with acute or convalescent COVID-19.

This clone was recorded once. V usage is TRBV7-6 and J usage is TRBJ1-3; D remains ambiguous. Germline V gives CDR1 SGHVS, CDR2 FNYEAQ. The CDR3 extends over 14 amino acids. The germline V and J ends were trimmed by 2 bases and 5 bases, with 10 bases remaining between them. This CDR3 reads CASSLSEGRNTIYF. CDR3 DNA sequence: TGTGCCAGCAGCTTATCCGAGGGCAGAAACACCATATATTTT.

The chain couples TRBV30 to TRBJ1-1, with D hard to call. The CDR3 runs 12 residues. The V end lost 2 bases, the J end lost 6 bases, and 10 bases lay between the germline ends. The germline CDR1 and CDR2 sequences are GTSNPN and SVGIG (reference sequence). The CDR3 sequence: CAWSYNEAEAFF. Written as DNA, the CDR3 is TGTGCCTGGAGTTACAATGAGGCTGAAGCTTTCTTT.

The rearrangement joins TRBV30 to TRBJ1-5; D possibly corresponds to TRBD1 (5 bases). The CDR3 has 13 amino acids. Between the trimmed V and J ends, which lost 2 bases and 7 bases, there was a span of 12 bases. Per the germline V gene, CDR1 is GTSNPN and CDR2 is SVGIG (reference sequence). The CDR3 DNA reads TGTGCCTGGAGTCAGGGAGGAGGACAGCCCCAGCATTTT. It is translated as CAWSQGGGQPQHF.

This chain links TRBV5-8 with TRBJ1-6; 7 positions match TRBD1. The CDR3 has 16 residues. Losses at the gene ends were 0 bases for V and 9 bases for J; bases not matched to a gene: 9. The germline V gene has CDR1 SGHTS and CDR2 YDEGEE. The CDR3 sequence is CASSLVQGGAASPLHF. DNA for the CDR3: TGTGCCAGCAGCTTGGTTCAAGGGGGCGCAGCTTCACCCCTCCACTTT.

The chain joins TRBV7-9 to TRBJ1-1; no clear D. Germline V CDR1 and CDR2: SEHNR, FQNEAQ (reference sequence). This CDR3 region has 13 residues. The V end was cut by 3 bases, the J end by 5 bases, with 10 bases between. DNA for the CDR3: TGTGCCAGCAGCTTCACACCCGGGACTGAAGCTTTCTTT. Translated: CASSFTPGTEAFF.

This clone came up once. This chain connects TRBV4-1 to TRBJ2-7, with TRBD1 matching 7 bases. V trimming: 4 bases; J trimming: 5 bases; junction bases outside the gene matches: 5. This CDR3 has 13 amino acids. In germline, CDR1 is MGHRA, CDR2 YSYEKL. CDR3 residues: CASSLDRVNEQYF. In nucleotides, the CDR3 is TGCGCCAGCAGCCTAGACAGGGTAAACGAGCAGTACTTC.

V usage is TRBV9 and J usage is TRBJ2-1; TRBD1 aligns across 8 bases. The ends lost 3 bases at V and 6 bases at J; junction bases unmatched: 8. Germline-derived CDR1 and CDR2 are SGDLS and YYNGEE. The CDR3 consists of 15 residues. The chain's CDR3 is CASSANGQGANEQFF. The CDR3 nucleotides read TGTGCCAGCAGCGCCAACGGACAGGGTGCCAATGAGCAGTTCTTC.

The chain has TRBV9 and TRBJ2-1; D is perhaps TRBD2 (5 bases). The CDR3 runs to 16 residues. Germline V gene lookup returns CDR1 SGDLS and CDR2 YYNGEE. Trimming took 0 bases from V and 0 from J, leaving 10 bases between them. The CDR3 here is CASSVDGVPSYNEQFF. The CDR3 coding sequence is TGTGCCAGCAGCGTAGACGGGGTTCCCTCCTACAATGAGCAGTTCTTC.

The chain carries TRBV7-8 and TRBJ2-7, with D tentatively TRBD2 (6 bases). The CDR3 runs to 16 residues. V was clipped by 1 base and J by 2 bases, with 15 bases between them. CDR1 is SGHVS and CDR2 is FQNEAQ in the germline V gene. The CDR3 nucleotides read TGTGCCAGCAGCTTAGGGGGTCCGACTAGAACCTACGAGCAGTACTTC. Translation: CASSLGGPTRTYEQYF.